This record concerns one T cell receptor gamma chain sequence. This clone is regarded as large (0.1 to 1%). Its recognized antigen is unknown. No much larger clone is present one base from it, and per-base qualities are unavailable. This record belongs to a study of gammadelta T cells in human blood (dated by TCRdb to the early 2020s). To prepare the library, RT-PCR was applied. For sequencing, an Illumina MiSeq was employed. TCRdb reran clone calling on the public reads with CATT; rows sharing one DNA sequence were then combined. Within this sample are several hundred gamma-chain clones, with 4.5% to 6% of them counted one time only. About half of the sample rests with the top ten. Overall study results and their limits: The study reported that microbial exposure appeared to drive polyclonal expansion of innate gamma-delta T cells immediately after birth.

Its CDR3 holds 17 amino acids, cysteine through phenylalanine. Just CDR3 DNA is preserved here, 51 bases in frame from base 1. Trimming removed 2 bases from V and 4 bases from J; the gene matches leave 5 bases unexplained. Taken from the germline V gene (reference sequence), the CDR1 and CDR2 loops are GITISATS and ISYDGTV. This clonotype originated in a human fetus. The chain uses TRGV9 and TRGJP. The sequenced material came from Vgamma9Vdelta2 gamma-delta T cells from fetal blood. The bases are TGTGCCTTGTGGGAGGCGGAACAAGAGTTGGGCAAAAAAATCAAGGTATTT. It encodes CALWEAEQELGKKIKVF.